Presented here are 5 T cell receptor beta chains from one specimen sequenced in a study of control samples from healthy donors and cancer patients (dated by TCRdb to 2019 to 2021). Receptors were amplified or captured by the immunoSEQ multiplex PCR assay. This immuneACCESS table, as held by TCRdb, lists in-frame sequences with V and J called but not all clones. Of the missing ones, under half trace to an unresolved V gene in checked studies; the others have no known cause. The sample records 100,000 to 150,000 clones, approximately 90% of which are singletons. Around 8.9% of the sample is held by the ten biggest clonotypes. The sample consisted of blood. These receptors all come from a young man in good health.

The chain carries TRBV2 and TRBJ1-3; tentatively, D is TRBD1 (5 bases). V was shortened by 2 bases and J by 2 bases, with 10 bases between the two germline ends. Per germline, CDR1 SNHLY and CDR2 FYNNEI. The CDR3 is 15 residues long. The CDR3 DNA is TGTGCCAGCAGTGAACAGGGTAGTGCTGGAAACACCATATATTTT. Translation gives CASSEQGSAGNTIYF.

This sequence joins TRBV29-1 and TRBJ1-2; tentative D call: TRBD1 (5 bases). This CDR3 is 14 amino acids long. Germline loops: CDR1 SQVTM, CDR2 ANQGSEA. CDR3: CSIDRAGPNYGYTF. In DNA, the CDR3 is TGCAGTATTGATCGGGCAGGGCCTAACTATGGCTACACCTTC.

This clone is a singleton in its sample. The chain uses TRBV30 and TRBJ1-6; unclear D gene. Trimming took 0 bases from V and 10 from J, leaving 7 bases between them. CDR3 length: 12 amino acids. CDR1 is GTSNPN and CDR2 is SVGIG in the germline V gene (reference sequence). The CDR3 loop reads CAWSVGFSPLHF. CDR3 in DNA: TGTGCCTGGAGTGTTGGGTTCTCACCCCTCCACTTT.

The V gene is TRBV7-9, the J gene TRBJ2-7; D may be TRBD2 (5 bases). Trimming cost V 1 base and J 3 bases, with 10 bases left between them. The germline CDR1 and CDR2 sequences are SEHNR and FQNEAQ (reference sequence). This CDR3 region has 14 residues. The CDR3 loop is CASSLDGVGYEQYF. The CDR3 coding sequence is TGTGCCAGCAGCTTAGACGGGGTCGGCTACGAGCAGTACTTC. The whole variable domain, filled in from reference TRBV7-9 and TRBJ2-7, reads DTGVSQNPRHKITKRGQNVTFRCDPISEHNRLYWYRQTLGQGPEFLTYFQNEAQLEKSRLLSDRFSAERPKGSFSTLEIQRTEQGDSAMYLCASSLDGVGYEQYFGPGTRLTVT.

This clone was observed once. This rearrangement joins TRBV3-1 (or the pseudogene TRBV3-2) to TRBJ1-1; D call uncertain. The CDR3 has 13 residues. Trimming pared 6 bases from V and 1 base from J, leaving 9 bases between. Germline assignment: CDR1 LGHDT and CDR2 YNNKEL (reference sequence). The CDR3 sequence: CASRSHGNTEAFF. In DNA form, the CDR3 reads TGTGCCAGCAGATCCCACGGGAACACTGAAGCTTTCTTT.